This T cell receptor (beta chain) originates from a study of blood T cell repertoires in COVID-19. As for the study in general: Sites across the United States, Italy and Spain contributed samples from acute and convalescent COVID-19.

The study drew participants aged about 18 to 89 years from some 25 US areas. Participants were placed into cohorts based on the clinical history they reported. What the recovered Cohort 3 donors had was two negative PCRs, clearance, or symptom resolution. The repertoire was sequenced with immunoSEQ multiplex PCR; TCRdb's copy has only in-frame clones and lacks some. This sample has 450,000 to 600,000 clones; roughly 87% occur once, and the top ten carry 0.7%. Germline CDR1 reads SGHRS; CDR2 reads YFSETQ. The V gene end was trimmed by 4 bases and the J gene end by 3 bases; junction bases not matched to a gene: 11. The CDR3 spans 17 residues.

Sequenced sample: PBMCs or T cells enriched from blood (not recorded which). The clonotype originates from a woman under 30 who had recovered from COVID-19. The chain joins TRBV5-1 to TRBJ2-1; TRBD1 matches 9 bases. The CDR3 coding sequence is TGCGCCAGCAGCGGGAAACAATTGGGACAGGGCTACAATGAGCAGTTCTTC. Amino acids: CASSGKQLGQGYNEQFF.